The clone carrying this T cell receptor (beta chain) was observed a handful of times. Antigen specificity is unknown. The data were taken from a study of blood T cells in healthy people across ages. Study-level points and caveats: There was a strong correlation between TCR beta diversity and naive T cell percentage.

The germline gives CDR1 KGHDR, CDR2 SFDVKD. The CDR3 extends over 19 amino acids. The V gene end was trimmed by 5 bases and the J gene end by 0 bases; junction bases not matched to a gene: 12. Alongside a J-beta primer mix, a sample-barcoded 5' primer served in a second PCR lasting about 7 to 12 cycles. MiXCR was run by TCRdb on the 5' RACE reads, yielding one entry per CDR3 protein. The table has hundreds of thousands of distinct CDR3 sequences, less than 45% seen once. The material sequenced was blood. The V call is TRBV24-1, the J call TRBJ2-1; 10 bases map to TRBD2. This TCR came from a man at least 80 years old in good health. Here the CDR3 DNA reads TGTGCCACCAGTGCTATGAGCGGGAGGGCCCCCAGCTCCTACAATGAGCAGTTCTTC. Encoded protein: CATSAMSGRAPSSYNEQFF.